This T cell receptor beta chain was captured in a study of T cells in Graves' hyperthyroidism and ophthalmopathy (dated by TCRdb to about 2019). With regard to the full study: Peripheral blood samples were taken at initial diagnosis, before any treatment was given. In addition, the study compared T-cell repertoires in thyroid tissue and in blood from six Graves' hyperthyroidism patients. A discovery cohort of about a hundred patients, fewer than 50 with Graves' ophthalmopathy and roughly 59 with stable Graves' hyperthyroidism, was used to find distinguishing TCR V-J signatures. According to the paper, TCR Vbeta CDR3 sequencing was carried out on roughly 130 peripheral blood samples, which came from over 40 ophthalmopathy, around 74 hyperthyroidism and approximately 17 progressor patients. Prospective prediction of ophthalmopathy was tested in an independent validation cohort of fewer than 20 hyperthyroidism patients and some 17 patients who later progressed to ophthalmopathy. The 95 to 100 discovery patients were randomly divided into training and test sets at a 7:3 ratio. Following sampling, methimazole starting at 30 mg daily was given to hyperthyroidism patients, and high-dose intravenous methylprednisolone was given to ophthalmopathy patients.

The germline V and J ends show losses of 6 bases and 5 bases respectively, and no gene match explains 5 bases of the junction. There are 14 amino acids in the CDR3, from cysteine to phenylalanine inclusive. Only the CDR3 region is kept as DNA, spanning 42 bases read in frame from base 1. The germline V gene (reference sequence) provides CDR1 DFQATT and CDR2 SNEGSKA. Study-wide conclusions, independent of this receptor: A 13 V-J signature model separated ophthalmopathy from stable hyperthyroidism, with 87.88% sensitivity and roughly 81% specificity in cross-validation and 80%/75% in testing. In validation, the model predicted progression to ophthalmopathy with approximately 71% sensitivity and approximately 78% specificity, a median of approximately 6.7 months before onset. Blood samples also contained most of the expanded thyroid clonotypes (frequency above 0.001), which suggests that blood repertoires may reflect thyroid immune responses. No statistical method was used to fix the sample size in advance, and group allocation was not hidden from the investigators.

The TCR beta CDR3 regions were amplified from the RNA transcripts. For the first round of RT-PCR on the TCR CDR3, the HTBI primer set was used together with the Qiagen OneStep RT-PCR kit. The libraries were constructed in a second round of multiplex PCR and then size-selected and purified. Sequencing of the libraries was done on an Illumina HiSeq2000 using paired-end 100 bp reads. Concerning the study's data processing: SOAPnuke was used to process the raw data, removing reads that contained adapters or uncalled bases, had a mean Phred below 15, or lacked an exact match to the constant primer or identifier. High-quality paired reads were merged using COPE v1.2.5, and each unique nucleotide sequence was defined as a clonotype. MiTCR v1.1 was used to align the clonotypes against IMGT TRBV, TRBD and TRBJ reference segments. Only V-J combinations with frequency above 0.0001, covering approximately 99% of repertoires, were analysed. The TCS score was defined as the ratio of F50 (clonal expansion) to E x V (chaos), calculated using BLOSUM62-based TCRdist between CDR3 peptides within each V-J. Welch's t-statistics and random forest reduced 450 to 600 V-J features to fewer than 15, which were used in a naive Bayes classifier (R e1071). Starting from the raw public reads, TCRdb applied fastp trimming at Q25, assembled clones with MiXCR and retained in-frame beta chains. Duplicate CDR3 protein sequences are folded into a single record with the most common DNA and genes. These V and J calls originate from TCRdb's pipeline instead of the authors' own analysis. This sample is represented by hundreds of thousands of distinct CDR3 sequences; around 21% of them were singletons. The ten largest account for over 30% of the sample.

Moderately to severely active disease, a Clinical Activity Score of at least 3, a NOSPECS grade of at least 4, and a duration under 3 months were present in ophthalmopathy patients. Exclusion was applied to patients with uncontrolled infections, other autoimmune diseases, pregnancy or lactation. Diagnoses relied on clinical symptoms, serum thyroxine and TRAb, thyroid ultrasound and orbital computed tomography. PBMCs were isolated from 7.5 to 10 ml of fresh peripheral blood by Ficoll-Paque density gradient centrifugation. Total RNA was extracted using Trizol reagent, and RNA quality was assessed on an Agilent 2100 Bioanalyzer. This clonotype has a handful of counts. Its antigen specificity is not known. Base qualities are missing; no much larger clone stands one base away.

The chain was built from TRBV20-1 and TRBJ2-1; 12 bases in between match TRBD2. The sequencing input was blood. The TCR originated in a man aged 25 to 40 with Graves' ophthalmopathy. The CDR3 loop reads CSATGTSGHNEQFF. The nucleotides read TGCAGTGCGACCGGGACTAGCGGGCACAATGAGCAGTTCTTC.